A single sample is the source of the 4 T cell receptor beta chains below, sequenced in a study of post-analysis software for immune sequencing data. Findings and caveats of the study: A few TRBV segments occurring more often in patients than controls included TRBV5-6, TRBV5-1 and TRBV20-1.

Presence of unique molecular identifiers characterized the TCR beta cDNA libraries. Each CDR3 protein is one row after TCRdb ran MiXCR on the PCR reads. The table lists hundreds of thousands of distinct CDR3 sequences, around 37% of them singletons, with around 15% in the top ten. The antigens for these receptors are not known. Sequenced sample: blood. The receptors shown here come from a girl between 10 and 17 years old with multiple sclerosis.

The chain uses TRBV12-3 or TRBV12-4 and TRBJ2-1; 12 nucleotides agree with TRBD2. The CDR3 spans 18 residues. The J segment lost 8 bases and the V segment lost 2 bases, leaving 13 bases of the junction unmatched. In nucleotides, the CDR3 is TGTGCCAGCAGTTTAATGCCGGCTAGCGGGGGGGCTGGGGATGAGCAGTTCTTC. Translating gives CASSLMPASGGAGDEQFF.

The genes are TRBV27 and TRBJ1-1; no clear D gene. The CDR3 spans 13 residues. From germline, CDR1 is MNHEY and CDR2 SMNVEV (reference sequence). Deletions cut 8 bases from V and 0 bases from J, with 10 bases between. The CDR3 DNA reads TGTGCCAGCTCCAGCCGGATGAACACTGAAGCTTTCTTT. It translates to CASSSRMNTEAFF.

The chain couples TRBV9 to TRBJ1-3; D unclear. Germline values: CDR1 SGDLS, CDR2 YYNGEE. The length of the CDR3 is 13 residues. V was trimmed by 3 bases and J by 8 bases, leaving 12 bases between them. As DNA, the CDR3 is TGTGCCAGCAGCGAAGGCCTGCTAGACACCATATATTTT. Residues: CASSEGLLDTIYF. The variable domain in full, completed from reference TRBV9 and TRBJ1-3, reads DSGVTQTPKHLITATGQRVTLRCSPRSGDLSVYWYQQSLDQGLQFLIQYYNGEERAKGNILERFSAQQFPDLHSELNLSSLELGDSALYFCASSEGLLDTIYFGEGSWLTVV.

This clonotype was seen only a few times. The rearrangement joins TRBV5-1 to TRBJ2-1; 12 positions agree with TRBD2. The V segment lost 5 bases and the J segment 3 bases; nucleotides outside the gene matches: 3. Per the germline V gene, CDR1 is SGHRS and CDR2 is YFSETQ. The CDR3 totals 15 residues. CDR3 amino acids: CASRRTSGDYNEQFF. The CDR3 nucleotides read TGCGCCAGCAGACGGACTAGCGGGGACTACAATGAGCAGTTCTTC. The full variable domain, completed using reference TRBV5-1 and TRBJ2-1, is KAGVTQTPRYLIKTRGQQVTLSCSPISGHRSVSWYQQTPGQGLQFLFEYFSETQRNKGNFPGRFSGRQFSNSRSEMNVSTLELGDSALYLCASRRTSGDYNEQFFGPGTRLTVL.